The present T cell receptor (beta chain) was sequenced within a study of CD8+CD57+ T cells in acquired aplastic anemia. Study findings and constraints: About 28 sequences, all CD8+ CDR3, were shared between patients and controls.

Genomic DNA, the template, was used for profiling of the TCR beta VDJ and CDR3. TCRdb called the reads again in MiXCR, with one record for every CDR3 protein. The sample shows about 210,000 distinct CDR3 sequences, roughly 35% of them seen only once. The CDR3 extends over 14 amino acids. Trimming pared 7 bases from V and 0 bases from J, leaving 10 bases between. There are many counts of this clonotype. Its antigen remains unidentified. The chain combines TRBV12-3 or TRBV12-4 with TRBJ1-5; maybe TRBD1 (5 bases). This receptor was obtained from a human donor in good health, serving as a control. Sequencing was done on a sample of sorted CD4+, CD8+, or CD8+CD57+ T cells (not recorded which) from PBMCs. The CDR3 reads CASTLRVSNQPQHF. The CDR3 region has the DNA TGTGCCAGCACCCTCAGGGTTAGCAATCAGCCCCAGCATTTT.